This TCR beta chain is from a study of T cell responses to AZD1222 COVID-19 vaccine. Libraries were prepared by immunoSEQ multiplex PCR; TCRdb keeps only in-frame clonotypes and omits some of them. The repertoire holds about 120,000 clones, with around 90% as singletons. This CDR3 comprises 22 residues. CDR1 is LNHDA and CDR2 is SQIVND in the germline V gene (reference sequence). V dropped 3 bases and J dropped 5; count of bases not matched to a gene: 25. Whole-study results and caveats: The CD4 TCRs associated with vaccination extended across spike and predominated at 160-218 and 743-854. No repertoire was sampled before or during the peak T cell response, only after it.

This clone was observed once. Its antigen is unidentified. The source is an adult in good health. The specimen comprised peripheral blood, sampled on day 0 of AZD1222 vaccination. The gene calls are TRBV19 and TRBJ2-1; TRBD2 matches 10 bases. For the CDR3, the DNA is TGTGCCAGTAGTATTGGTTGGGCTAGCGGGAGTACTTCGTATCATAGGAACAATGAGCAGTTCTTC. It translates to CASSIGWASGSTSYHRNNEQFF.